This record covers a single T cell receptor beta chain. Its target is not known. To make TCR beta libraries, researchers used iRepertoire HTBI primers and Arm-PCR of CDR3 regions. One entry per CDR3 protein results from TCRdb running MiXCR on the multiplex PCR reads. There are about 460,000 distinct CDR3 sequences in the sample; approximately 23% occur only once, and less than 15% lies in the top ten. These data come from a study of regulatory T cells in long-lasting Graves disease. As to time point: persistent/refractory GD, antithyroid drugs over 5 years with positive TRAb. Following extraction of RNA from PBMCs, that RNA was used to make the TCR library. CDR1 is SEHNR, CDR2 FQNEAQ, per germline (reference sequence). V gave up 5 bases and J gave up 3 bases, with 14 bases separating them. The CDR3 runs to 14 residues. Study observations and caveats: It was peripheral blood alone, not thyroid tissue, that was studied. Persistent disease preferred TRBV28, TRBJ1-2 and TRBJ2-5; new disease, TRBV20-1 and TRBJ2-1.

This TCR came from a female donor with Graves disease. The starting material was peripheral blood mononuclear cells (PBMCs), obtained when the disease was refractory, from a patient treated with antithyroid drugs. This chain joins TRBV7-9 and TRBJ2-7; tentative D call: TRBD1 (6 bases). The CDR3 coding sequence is TGTGCCAGCAGCCTAGGACAGTCAGGCTACGAGCAGTACTTC. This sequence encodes CASSLGQSGYEQYF. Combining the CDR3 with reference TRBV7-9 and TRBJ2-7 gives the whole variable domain DTGVSQNPRHKITKRGQNVTFRCDPISEHNRLYWYRQTLGQGPEFLTYFQNEAQLEKSRLLSDRFSAERPKGSFSTLEIQRTEQGDSAMYLCASSLGQSGYEQYFGPGTRLTVT.